This T cell receptor (beta chain) was captured by sequencing in a study of blood T cell repertoires in COVID-19 (TCRdb year 2020). Context from the whole study: Collaborator samples came from the United States, Italy and Spain and covered acute and convalescent phases of COVID-19. The material from the prospective study consisted of cDNA or gDNA derived from T cells, B-cell-depleted T cells, or PBMCs. Deeply sampled blood TCRbeta repertoires from subjects exposed to, actively infected with, or recovered from COVID-19 were included in the dataset. The repertoires were made available in a free public database intended to serve as a resource for research on the immune response to SARS-CoV-2. The samples were drawn from the first 160 participants of the ongoing ImmuneRACE study and from some 1,300 subjects provided by 6 global collaborators. Nearly every sample came with metadata listing a de-identified subject ID, COVID-19 status, age in years and sex. Where available, HLA class I and class II types were obtained from metadata supplied by the sample provider rather than from assay-based typing.

Trimmed from V: 6 bases; trimmed from J: 5 bases; junction bases lacking a gene match: 8. The CDR1 and CDR2 encoded by the germline V gene are SGHAT and FQNNGV. Including cysteine and phenylalanine, the CDR3 has 14 amino acids. Left in the record is the CDR3 DNA by itself, 42 bases read in frame from the first base. On the study overall, not on this receptor specifically: The quantity of clinical and demographic metadata differed by source and by participant and was supplied without curation.

Collaborating institutions collected whole blood in K2EDTA tubes following their own protocols. For TCRbeta analysis, collaborators shipped samples in one of three forms: frozen whole blood, isolated PBMCs, or DNA extracted from either of those sample types. TCRbeta CDR3 regions were amplified from genomic DNA using the immunoSEQ Assay, a bias-controlled multiplex PCR. In the source study's methods: The number of nucleated cells in each sample was estimated by amplification of reference gene primers within the assay. To quantify the absolute abundance of each unique TCRbeta CDR3 rearrangement, sequence reads were collapsed and filtered. For each sample, productive Simpson clonality was calculated as the square root of Simpson's diversity index across productive rearrangements. TCRdb holds this immuneACCESS table with in-frame rearrangements only. Some clones are missing; in checked studies, unresolved V genes explain under half, and the rest has no known cause. Clone size and the V and J calls come from that table; the DNA yielded D and trimming. In this sample the table shows over 100,000 clones, around four fifths of which occur a single time. Together, the top ten hold 0.8% to 0.9% of the sample.

Of note for this clone: Its recognized antigen is unknown. No qualities accompany the bases; no much larger clone lies one base away.

The sequenced sample consisted of peripheral blood. The chain was built from TRBV11-2 and TRBJ1-1; the central 8 bases match TRBD1. The origin of this receptor is a woman aged 70-85 years with acute or convalescent COVID-19. At the DNA level, the sequence is TGTGCCAGCAGTAACCTACAGGGGGTAACTGAAGCTTTCTTT. Its protein product is CASSNLQGVTEAFF.